The clone carrying this TCR beta chain appeared a few times. Its antigen is not known. TCRdb recomputed calls from the reads with MiXCR, one row per CDR3 protein. Here the sample spans approximately 260,000 distinct CDR3 sequences, approximately 15% being singletons. Germline V gene sequence: CDR1 SEHNR, CDR2 FQNEAQ (reference sequence). Trimming took 1 base from V and 4 from J, leaving 15 bases between them. The length of the CDR3 is 16 residues. This entry comes from a study of T cell repertoires in cytomegalovirus infection. Study-level information: Public TCR beta signatures marked donors with CMV infection and the matching HLA. Study findings and constraints: Identification of carriers of CMV plus the relevant HLA was achieved through cumulative public TCR beta family frequency. There were HLA-C-restricted CMV-specific TCR beta clonotypes dominating the ex vivo response.

The chain carries TRBV7-9 and TRBJ2-3; TRBD1 might be the D (6 bases). The source is a human donor in good health (CMV status not recorded). Some clones in this sample may be carry-over from other donors' samples. The specimen sequenced was CD8+ T cells from PBMCs. The CDR3 DNA reads TGTGCCAGCAGCTTAGTGAGGACCCCAGGGGCAGATACGCAGTATTTT. It encodes CASSLVRTPGADTQYF.